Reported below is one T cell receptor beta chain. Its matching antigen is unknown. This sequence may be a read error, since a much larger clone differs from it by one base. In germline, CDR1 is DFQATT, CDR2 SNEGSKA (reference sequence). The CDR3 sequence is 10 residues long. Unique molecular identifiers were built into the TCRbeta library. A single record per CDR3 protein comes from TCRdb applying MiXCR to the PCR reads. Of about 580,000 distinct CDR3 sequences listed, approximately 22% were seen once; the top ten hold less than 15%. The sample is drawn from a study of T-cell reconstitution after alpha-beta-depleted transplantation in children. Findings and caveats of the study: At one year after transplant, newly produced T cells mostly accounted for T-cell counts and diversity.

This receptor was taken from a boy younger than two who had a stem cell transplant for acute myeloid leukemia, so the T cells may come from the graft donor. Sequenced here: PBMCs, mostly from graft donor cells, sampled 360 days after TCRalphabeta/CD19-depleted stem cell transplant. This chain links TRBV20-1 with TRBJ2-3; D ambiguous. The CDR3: CSASIDTQYF. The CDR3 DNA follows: TGCAGTGCTAGCATAGATACGCAGTATTTT.